The present TCR beta chain was sequenced within a study of prognosis after radiotherapy for stage I lung cancer. Notes on the study in general: Patients who had metastases reportedly showed TRBV and TRBJ gene usage that varied from that of patients who did not.

This clonotype was detected many times. Its antigen is currently unknown. Two-round multiplex PCR, the amplification method, yielded TCR beta CDR3 from genomic DNA. The authors ran first-round PCR with primers specific to each TRBV and TRBJ gene. TCRdb called the multiplex PCR reads again in MiXCR, with one record for every CDR3 protein. The sample has about 30,000 distinct CDR3 sequences; over 45% are singletons. The sequenced sample was PBMCs, obtained before or after stereotactic body radiation therapy (not recorded which). The source is a donor over 45 with non-small cell lung cancer.

The CDR3 is CASSDQGPYQPQHF. The CDR3 nucleotides read TGTGCCAGCAGTGACCAAGGGCCCTATCAGCCCCAGCATTTT. The chain links TRBV6-2 or TRBV6-3 to TRBJ1-5; D gene unclear. CDR1 and CDR2 (germline): MNHEY, SVGEGT. The CDR3 runs 14 residues. Trimming took 5 bases from V and 5 from J, leaving 13 bases between them.